Listed below are T cell receptor beta chains from one sample, sequenced in a study of T-cell memory formation after mild COVID-19. Using its own MiXCR run on the 5' RACE reads, TCRdb lists one record per CDR3 protein. This sample carries 360,000 or so distinct CDR3 sequences, around 28% of them seen once, and the ten largest clones take roughly 14%. Sequencing was done on a sample of PBMCs or a T cell subset sorted from them (not recorded which). The receptors originated from an adult woman who had mild COVID-19 (a few samples of this study predate the infection). Cell type and time point are not known. The CDR3 runs from the conserved cysteine through the conserved F or W. The order of the fields is D gene, clone size, J gene, V gene, CDR3 protein, CDR3 DNA. A D gene is named only where the DNA matches it firmly. Some rows have no size entry. The others give once, few or many, or a class for an expanded clone.

NA | few | TRBJ2-5 | TRBV9 | CASSLVTDTGTQYF | TGTGCCAGCAGCCTTGTTACAGATACAGGAACCCAGTACTTC
NA | few | TRBJ1-5 | TRBV24-1 | CATSAATGHQHF | TGTGCCACCAGTGCAGCCACAGGGCACCAGCATTTT
TRBD2 | NA | TRBJ2-1 | TRBV4-2 | CASERGGFRDEQFF | TGTGCCAGCGAGCGGGGGGGTTTTAGGGATGAGCAGTTCTTC
NA | few | TRBJ2-4 | TRBV6-2/TRBV6-3 | CASSYPGVAKNIQYF | TGTGCCAGCAGTTATCCGGGGGTAGCCAAAAACATTCAGTACTTC
TRBD2 | NA | TRBJ2-3 | TRBV7-8 | CASSPRLAGGTSTDTQYF | TGTGCCAGCAGCCCACGACTTGCGGGGGGCACTAGCACAGATACGCAGTATTTT
NA | NA | TRBJ1-5 | TRBV5-5 | CASSYGYGQPQHF | TGTGCCAGCAGCTACGGGTATGGTCAGCCCCAGCATTTT
NA | few | TRBJ1-5 | TRBV6-1 | CASSVTGDQPQHF | TGTGCCAGCAGCGTTACAGGAGACCAGCCCCAGCATTTT
TRBD1 | few | TRBJ2-7 | TRBV20-1 | CSARETGDYEQYF | TGCAGTGCTAGAGAGACAGGGGACTACGAGCAGTACTTC
TRBD2 | few | TRBJ2-3 | TRBV12-3/TRBV12-4 | CASRLREGPDTQYF | TGTGCCAGCAGGTTGCGGGAGGGCCCAGATACGCAGTATTTT
TRBD2 | NA | TRBJ2-1 | TRBV5-6 | CASSLARGRGRSYNEQFF | TGTGCCAGCAGCTTGGCCCGCGGGAGGGGACGCTCCTACAATGAGCAGTTCTTC
TRBD2 | NA | TRBJ2-1 | TRBV28 | CASSEPTSGSYNEQFF | TGTGCCAGCAGTGAACCGACTAGCGGGAGTTACAATGAGCAGTTCTTC
NA | NA | TRBJ1-2 | TRBV6-1 | CASSEAGEMRGYTF | TGTGCCAGCAGTGAAGCAGGGGAGATGAGGGGCTACACCTTC
TRBD1 | NA | TRBJ1-6 | TRBV27 | CASSMIPGQGNSPLHF | TGTGCCAGCAGTATGATCCCGGGACAGGGGAATTCACCCCTCCACTTT
NA | few | TRBJ1-3 | TRBV5-5 | CASSHGQGGNTIYF | TGTGCCAGCAGCCACGGACAAGGTGGAAACACCATATATTTT
NA | NA | TRBJ2-7 | TRBV12-3/TRBV12-4 | CASSPFYREMNEQYF | TGTGCCAGCAGTCCCTTTTATCGGGAGATGAACGAGCAGTACTTC
NA | NA | TRBJ1-1 | TRBV5-1 | CASSLSGAEAFF | TGCGCCAGCAGCTTGTCGGGAGCTGAAGCTTTCTTT
NA | NA | TRBJ1-1 | TRBV4-1 | CASRQTGKNTEAFF | TGCGCCAGCAGACAGACAGGCAAGAACACTGAAGCTTTCTTT
NA | NA | TRBJ1-1 | TRBV6-5 | CASSTGTTEAFF | TGTGCCAGCAGTACGGGGACAACTGAAGCTTTCTTT
NA | few | TRBJ2-3 | TRBV6-5 | CASSYGSGSATGKDTQYF | TGTGCCAGCAGTTACGGGAGTGGTAGCGCGACCGGGAAAGATACGCAGTATTTT
NA | many | TRBJ2-3 | TRBV12-3/TRBV12-4 | CASSTPGRGRKDTQYF | TGTGCCAGCAGTACCCCAGGAAGGGGCCGAAAAGATACGCAGTATTTT
NA | NA | TRBJ1-1 | TRBV5-4 | CASSLSSQVNTEAFF | TGTGCCAGCAGCTTGTCTAGCCAGGTCAACACTGAAGCTTTCTTT
NA | NA | TRBJ1-1 | TRBV29-1 | CSVENGDVAFF | TGCAGCGTGGAGAACGGGGACGTAGCTTTCTTT
TRBD2 | NA | TRBJ2-1 | TRBV11-3 | CASSFTGLAGGSNEQFF | TGTGCCAGCAGCTTCACCGGACTAGCGGGAGGGTCGAATGAGCAGTTCTTC
TRBD1 | few | TRBJ2-7 | TRBV5-1 | CASSLAKGQGSEQYF | TGCGCCAGCAGCTTGGCCAAGGGACAGGGCAGCGAGCAGTACTTC
TRBD1 | few | TRBJ1-3 | TRBV7-8 | CASSYDRADSGNTIYF | TGTGCCAGCAGCTACGACAGGGCTGACTCTGGAAACACCATATATTTT
TRBD1 | few | TRBJ2-1 | TRBV9 | CASSFRQGASHEQFF | TGTGCCAGCAGCTTTAGACAGGGGGCGAGTCATGAGCAGTTCTTC
NA | NA | TRBJ2-2 | TRBV15 | CATSWGTRTGELFF | TGTGCCACCAGCTGGGGCACCCGGACCGGGGAGCTGTTTTTT
NA | NA | TRBJ2-7 | TRBV5-1 | CASSYQYEQYF | TGCGCCAGCAGCTACCAATACGAGCAGTACTTC
TRBD2 | NA | TRBJ2-7 | TRBV12-3/TRBV12-4 | CASSPILAGGTEQYF | TGTGCCAGCAGCCCGATACTAGCGGGGGGAACCGAGCAGTACTTC
NA | many | TRBJ2-1 | TRBV7-2 | CASSFFGLDEQFF | TGTGCCAGCAGCTTTTTTGGGTTGGATGAGCAGTTCTTC
NA | NA | TRBJ2-6 | TRBV9 | CASSGSGFSGANVLTF | TGTGCCAGCAGCGGATCAGGTTTCTCTGGGGCCAACGTCCTGACTTTC
TRBD1 | NA | TRBJ2-2 | TRBV6-2/TRBV6-3 | CASRPPGQGTGELFF | TGTGCCAGCAGACCACCGGGACAGGGGACCGGGGAGCTGTTTTTT
TRBD1 | few | TRBJ1-4 | TRBV12-3/TRBV12-4 | CASRATGTGVDGGEKLFF | TGTGCCAGCAGGGCGACCGGGACAGGGGTTGACGGGGGTGAAAAACTGTTTTTT